What follows are 30 T cell receptor beta chains derived from one specimen sequenced in a study of liver allograft versus peripheral blood T cells. The overall study: Transplanted-liver T cell receptor repertoires were compared with recipients' peripheral blood repertoires.

TCRdb fed the reads into MiXCR, producing one record per CDR3 protein. The table lists about 13,000 distinct CDR3 sequences, about 18% of them singletons. The receptors shown here come from a human patient who had a liver transplant. The graft donor may be the source of some T cells.

By proportion, this clonotype is medium-sized (0.01 to 0.1%). The chain employs TRBV28 and TRBJ2-7; D gene unclear. V lost 3 bases and J 1 base, leaving 4 bases between the germline ends. Per the germline V gene, CDR1 is MDHEN and CDR2 is SYDVKM. There are 12 residues in the CDR3. This chain's CDR3 is CASSLASYEQYF. The CDR3 DNA follows: TGTGCCAGCAGTTTGGCGTCCTACGAGCAGTACTTC.

By proportion, this clonotype is medium-sized (0.01 to 0.1%). CDR3 region: CASSMLGSTGELFF. The CDR3, as DNA: TGTGCCAGTAGTATGCTCGGGTCGACCGGGGAGCTGTTTTTT. The rearrangement joins TRBV19 to TRBJ2-2; D is ambiguous. Germline lookup yields CDR1 LNHDA and CDR2 SQIVND (reference sequence). Trimming took 3 bases from V and 5 from J, leaving 10 bases between them. The CDR3 covers 14 residues. The variable domain in full, with the rest retrieved from reference TRBV19 and TRBJ2-2, is DGGITQSPKYLFRKEGQNVTLSCEQNLNHDAMYWYRQDPGQGLRLIYYSQIVNDFQKGDIAEGYSVSREKKESFPLTVTSAQKNPTAFYLCASSMLGSTGELFFGEGSRLTVL.

This clonotype was counted only a few times. V usage is TRBV20-1 and J usage is TRBJ2-1; 12 positions match TRBD2. This CDR3 has 14 residues. Trimming took 6 bases from V and 7 from J; bases not matched to a gene: 7. CDR1 and CDR2 from the germline V gene are DFQATT and SNEGSKA (reference sequence). The CDR3, as DNA: TGCAGTGCCGCTAGCGGGAGGGCCGGGAATGAGCAGTTCTTC. It codes for CSAASGRAGNEQFF.

By its share, this clonotype is medium-sized. The V and J genes are TRBV18 and TRBJ2-7; 9 bases map to TRBD2. The ends lost 5 bases at V and 6 bases at J; junction bases unmatched: 8. The CDR3 covers 14 residues. Germline lookup yields CDR1 KGHSH and CDR2 LQKENI. This CDR3 reads CASSAGTSSSEQYF. CDR3 sequence (DNA): TGTGCCAGCTCAGCCGGGACTAGCTCGTCCGAGCAGTACTTC.

V gene TRBV12-3 or TRBV12-4 combines with J gene TRBJ1-2, with D perhaps TRBD1 (5 bases). There are 13 residues in the CDR3. With 6 bases removed from V and 4 bases from J, the gap between germline ends came to 12 bases. The CDR3 reads CASSRAGSYGYTF. The CDR3 nucleotides are TGTGCCAGCAGCAGGGCAGGGTCCTATGGCTACACCTTC.

This clonotype is medium-sized by share. The chain has TRBV18 and TRBJ1-5, with TRBD1 matching 9 bases. Germline V gene data show CDR1 as KGHSH and CDR2 as LQKENI. V lost 3 bases, J lost 2 bases, and 11 bases stayed unmatched. The CDR3 runs to 18 residues. As DNA, the CDR3 is TGTGCCAGCTCACCGCCGGGACAGGGAAGGACGGGCAATCAGCCCCAGCATTTT. Translated, it gives CASSPPGQGRTGNQPQHF.

By proportion, this clonotype is medium-sized. The chain combines TRBV6-6 with TRBJ1-5; D is ambiguous. Trimming shortened V by 5 bases and J by 12 bases, and 20 bases separated the two germline ends. Germline assignment: CDR1 MNHNY and CDR2 SVGAGI (reference sequence). The CDR3 spans 14 residues. CDR3 coding DNA: TGTGCCAGCAGTCACCCCAGCACGGCTGAGCTCCAGCATTTT. It yields the protein CASSHPSTAELQHF.

The table lists this clonotype with many counts. This sequence joins TRBV6-6 and TRBJ2-5; 13 positions agree with TRBD2. The CDR3 is 16 amino acids. J lost 4 bases, V lost 11 bases, and 13 bases had no gene match. Per the germline V gene, CDR1 is MNHNY and CDR2 is SVGAGI (reference sequence). CDR3 protein: CACSVTSGGAGETQYF. DNA of the CDR3: TGTGCCTGCTCAGTCACTAGCGGGGGGGCAGGAGAGACCCAGTACTTC.

This clonotype is categorized as medium-sized. This sequence joins TRBV18 and TRBJ2-1; a weak D match, TRBD1 (6 bases). This CDR3 is 16 amino acids long. V lost 0 bases, J lost 4 bases, and 13 bases lay in between. Looked up from germline, CDR1 is KGHSH and CDR2 is LQKENI. The CDR3: CASSPPRGGSYNEQFF. The CDR3 nucleotides are TGTGCCAGCTCACCACCAAGAGGGGGATCTTACAATGAGCAGTTCTTC.

The table lists this clonotype with many counts. The chain employs TRBV19 and TRBJ2-3, with TRBD2 identical over 9 bases. In germline, CDR1 is LNHDA, CDR2 SQIVND (reference sequence). V was clipped by 4 bases and J by 5 bases; unmatched bases: 7. This CDR3 has 15 amino acids. The CDR3 sequence is CASSTPSGNKDTQYF. For the CDR3, the DNA is TGTGCCAGTAGTACCCCTAGCGGGAACAAAGATACGCAGTATTTT.

In its sample, this clonotype is medium-sized. The chain has TRBV7-9 and TRBJ2-6; a possible D gene is TRBD1 (5 bases). V lost 5 bases, J lost 0 bases, and 14 bases lay in between. The CDR3 extends over 17 amino acids. CDR1 SEHNR and CDR2 FQNEAQ come from the germline V gene (reference sequence). CDR3: CASSPRRTPSGANVLTF. The CDR3 DNA follows: TGTGCCAGCAGCCCTCGCCGGACACCCTCTGGGGCCAACGTCCTGACTTTC.

The rearrangement uses TRBV20-1 and TRBJ1-3; perhaps TRBD1 as D (6 bases). Germline V lookup: CDR1 DFQATT, CDR2 SNEGSKA (reference sequence). V gave up 2 bases and J gave up 1 base, with 12 bases separating them. The CDR3 extends over 15 amino acids. As DNA, the CDR3 is TGCAGTGCTAGACCCCGGAGGGGGTCTGGAAACACCATATATTTT. Amino acid sequence: CSARPRRGSGNTIYF.

In its sample, this clonotype was seen a few times. This sequence joins TRBV6-5 and TRBJ1-1; perhaps TRBD1 as D (6 bases). Germline V gives CDR1 MNHEY, CDR2 SVGAGI. V lost 11 bases and J 1 base, leaving 14 bases between the germline ends. This CDR3 comprises 13 residues. The CDR3 DNA reads as TGTGCCGCCAGGGGCTCGGGGAACACTGAAGCTTTCTTT. The encoded protein is CAARGSGNTEAFF.

This clonotype was recorded many times. Germline is not matched at one junction end, which may reflect a read error. This rearrangement joins TRBV11-2 to TRBJ1-2; perhaps TRBD1 as D (5 bases). There are 12 residues in the CDR3. Germline CDR1 and CDR2: SGHAT and FQNNGV. DNA of the CDR3: TGTGCCAGCAGCCCTCAAATAACGGGACGGAGTTTC. The encoded protein is CASSPQITGRSF.

This clonotype counts as medium-sized (0.01 to 0.1%). The chain recombines TRBV7-2 with TRBJ1-6; 7 nucleotides align to TRBD1. The J segment lost 10 bases and the V segment lost 5 bases, leaving 11 bases of the junction unmatched. There are 15 residues in the CDR3. CDR1 is SGHTA, CDR2 FQGNSA, per germline. The CDR3 reads CASSATGPWESPLHF. In DNA, the CDR3 is TGTGCCAGCAGCGCGACAGGGCCCTGGGAATCACCCCTCCACTTT. The whole variable domain, remainder taken from reference TRBV7-2 and TRBJ1-6, is GAGVSQSPSNKVTEKGKDVELRCDPISGHTALYWYRQSLGQGLEFLIYFQGNSAPDKSGLPSDRFSAERTGGSVSTLTIQRTQQEDSAVYLCASSATGPWESPLHFGNGTRLTVT.

This chain uses TRBV12-5 with TRBJ2-6, with TRBD1 identical over 8 bases. The CDR3 length is 16 residues. Trimming removed 10 bases from V and 0 bases from J; junction bases left unmatched: 8. Germline loops: CDR1 LGHNT, CDR2 FRNRAP. CDR3: CATLGQGFSGANVLTF. The CDR3 DNA sequence: TGTGCTACCCTAGGACAGGGTTTCTCTGGGGCCAACGTCCTGACTTTC.

By proportion, this clonotype is medium-sized. The V and J genes are TRBV18 and TRBJ2-7; D may be TRBD1 (5 bases). V gave up 3 bases and J gave up 6 bases, with 6 bases separating them. This CDR3 region has 11 residues. Germline assignment: CDR1 KGHSH and CDR2 LQKENI. Written as DNA, the CDR3 is TGTGCCAGCTCACCCGACAGCGAGCAGTACTTC. Protein: CASSPDSEQYF. The whole variable domain, remainder taken from reference TRBV18 and TRBJ2-7, is NAGVMQNPRHLVRRRGQEARLRCSPMKGHSHVYWYRQLPEEGLKFMVYLQKENIIDESGMPKERFSAEFPKEGPSILRIQQVVRGDSAAYFCASSPDSEQYFGPGTRLTVT.

This clonotype has ten or more counts. The chain links TRBV5-4 to TRBJ2-7; D possibly matches TRBD1 or TRBD2 (5 bases each). Germline-derived CDR1 and CDR2 are SGHNT and YYREEE (reference sequence). Trimming removed 5 bases at V and 6 bases at J, with 15 bases between. The CDR3 extends over 13 amino acids. The chain's CDR3 is CASRGQGDPEQYF. The CDR3 DNA is TGTGCCAGCAGAGGTCAAGGGGACCCCGAGCAGTACTTC.

This clonotype was detected only once. It is likely a read error, because the conserved phenylalanine at the end of the CDR3 is missing. The rearrangement uses TRBV11-2 and TRBJ2-3; D not resolved. V lost 2 bases to trimming and J lost 4 bases, with 7 bases between them. The CDR3 loop spans 13 amino acids. In germline, CDR1 is SGHAT, CDR2 FQNNGV. The CDR3 here is CASSLNIADTQYS. CDR3 in DNA: TGTGCCAGCAGCTTAAATATAGCAGATACGCAGTATTCT.

The V gene is TRBV20-1, the J gene TRBJ1-2, with 7 nucleotides matching TRBD1. CDR1 is DFQATT, CDR2 SNEGSKA, per germline (reference sequence). Unmatched junction bases numbered 12, after V lost 6 bases and J lost 2 bases. This CDR3 has 15 amino acids. The CDR3 coding sequence is TGCAGTGCAGCCGGGACAGCCCGACTAAACTATGGCTACACCTTC. It codes for CSAAGTARLNYGYTF.

V is TRBV7-9 and J is TRBJ1-5; D not certain. This CDR3 comprises 16 residues. The V end was cut by 4 bases, the J end by 1 base, with 14 bases between. The germline gives CDR1 SEHNR, CDR2 FQNEAQ (reference sequence). The CDR3 loop is CASSSLYGSSNQPQHF. CDR3 DNA sequence: TGTGCCAGCAGCTCTCTATATGGGAGCAGCAATCAGCCCCAGCATTTT. Together with reference TRBV7-9 and TRBJ1-5, the CDR3 gives the full variable domain: DTGVSQNPRHKITKRGQNVTFRCDPISEHNRLYWYRQTLGQGPEFLTYFQNEAQLEKSRLLSDRFSAERPKGSFSTLEIQRTEQGDSAMYLCASSSLYGSSNQPQHFGDGTRLSIL.

By its share, this clonotype is medium-sized. This chain joins TRBV5-4 and TRBJ1-2, with D perhaps matching TRBD1 (6 bases). The germline V gene has CDR1 SGHNT and CDR2 YYREEE (reference sequence). The CDR3 length is 14 residues. With 0 bases removed from V and 2 bases from J, the gap between germline ends came to 8 bases. The CDR3 here is CASSLAGQNYGYTF. The CDR3 DNA is TGTGCCAGCAGCTTGGCAGGACAGAACTATGGCTACACCTTC.

By share, this clonotype counts as medium-sized (0.01 to 0.1%). The V gene is TRBV10-3, the J gene TRBJ1-4, with 9 bases aligning to TRBD1. The CDR3 runs 18 residues. J lost 13 bases, V lost 0 bases, and 18 bases had no gene match. CDR1 is ENHRY and CDR2 is SYGVKD in the germline V gene. The CDR3 spells CAISESQIPGQGGGGLFF. The CDR3 DNA follows: TGTGCCATCAGTGAGTCCCAAATCCCGGGACAGGGTGGAGGGGGACTGTTTTTT.

This clonotype came up a few times. The chain is built from TRBV11-2 and TRBJ1-6; a weak D match, TRBD1 (5 bases). Germline V CDR1 and CDR2: SGHAT, FQNNGV. The CDR3 loop spans 14 amino acids. Trimming pared 5 bases from V and 9 bases from J, leaving 14 bases between. CDR3 nucleotides: TGTGCCAGCAGCCTTGTTGGGGGATCTTCACCCCTCCACTTT. Protein product: CASSLVGGSSPLHF.

The table lists this clonotype with many counts. This chain links TRBV7-2 with TRBJ1-6, with 10 bases identical to TRBD1. V was pared by 2 bases and J by 7 bases, with 11 bases of the junction left unmatched. Germline V gene data show CDR1 as SGHTA and CDR2 as FQGNSA. The CDR3 is 18 amino acids. The CDR3 DNA is TGTGCCAGCAGCTTATCTTTCTCTCCGGGACAGGGGAATTCACCCCTCCACTTT. Its translation is CASSLSFSPGQGNSPLHF.

This clonotype was observed many times. The rearrangement uses TRBV6-5 and TRBJ2-7; 10 bases match TRBD2. The germline V gene encodes CDR1 MNHEY and CDR2 SVGAGI. This CDR3 contains 15 residues. Trimming at V came to 5 bases and at J to 0 bases, leaving 4 bases not matched to a gene. CDR3 in amino acids: CASSRWTSGSYEQYF. In nucleotides, the CDR3 is TGTGCCAGCAGTCGGTGGACTAGCGGCTCCTACGAGCAGTACTTC.

This chain uses TRBV20-1 with TRBJ1-5; D gene unclear. Germline values: CDR1 DFQATT, CDR2 SNEGSKA (reference sequence). Trimming pared 1 base from V and 6 bases from J, leaving 4 bases between. The CDR3 extends over 11 amino acids. CDR3 loop: CSARVGQPQHF. The CDR3 region has the DNA TGCAGTGCTAGAGTGGGTCAGCCCCAGCATTTT.

This clonotype was detected only a few times. V and J are TRBV9 and TRBJ2-1; D is unresolved. The CDR3 extends over 14 amino acids. Deletions cut 5 bases from V and 0 bases from J, with 9 bases between. Germline assignment: CDR1 SGDLS and CDR2 YYNGEE. The CDR3 reads CASRRLSSYNEQFF. CDR3 nucleotides: TGTGCCAGCAGACGGCTGAGCTCCTACAATGAGCAGTTCTTC.

The CDR3 region is CSARAGVESTGELFF. DNA of the CDR3: TGCAGTGCTAGAGCAGGGGTTGAGTCCACCGGGGAGCTGTTTTTT. The chain joins TRBV20-1 to TRBJ2-2, with D maybe TRBD1 (6 bases). V lost 1 base, J lost 4 bases, and 13 bases lay in between. The CDR3 is made up of 15 amino acids. Germline V CDR1 and CDR2: DFQATT, SNEGSKA (reference sequence).

In regard to this clonotype: A much larger clone differs by one base, so this may be a read error. In DNA form, the CDR3 reads TGTGCCAGCAGTTCCAGGGGTCGCGAAAAACTGTTTTTT. Its protein product is CASSSRGREKLFF. The gene calls are TRBV27 and TRBJ1-4; TRBD1 might be the D (6 bases). The germline V and J ends were trimmed by 4 bases and 8 bases, with 11 bases remaining between them. Germline CDR1 is MNHEY and CDR2 is SMNVEV (reference sequence). The CDR3 length is 13 residues.